These 26 T cell receptor beta chains share one sample of origin, sequenced in a study of monozygotic twins with inflammatory bowel disease. TCRdb derives one entry per CDR3 protein from the 5' RACE reads, leaving out DNA. The sample has hundreds of thousands of distinct CDR3 sequences. The sequencing sample was made of blood. Receptors were obtained from a human donor with ulcerative colitis or Crohn's disease, or a healthy co-twin of an affected twin (not recorded which).

This chain links TRBV20-1 with TRBJ1-6. Germline V lookup: CDR1 DFQATT, CDR2 SNEGSKA (reference sequence). The CDR3 length is 16 residues. The CDR3 loop is CSARDRTLGGNSPLHF.

This chain uses TRBV7-2 with TRBJ1-3; TCRdb outputs TRBD1, but without DNA this stays unchecked. Germline CDR1 SGHTA, CDR2 FQGNSA. This CDR3 contains 15 residues. The CDR3 region is CASSSSQGRGNTIYF.

This chain joins TRBV4-2 and TRBJ2-7; TCRdb designates TRBD1, a call that cannot be tested without DNA. Germline V gene lookup returns CDR1 LGHNA and CDR2 YNFKEQ. The CDR3 has 15 amino acids. The CDR3 reads CASSQETGETYEQYF.

The V and J genes are TRBV2 and TRBJ2-7. Per the germline V gene, CDR1 is SNHLY and CDR2 is FYNNEI. This CDR3 is built from 13 residues. The chain's CDR3 is CASRRTASYEQYF.

V gene TRBV5-1 combines with J gene TRBJ2-2. The CDR3 is made up of 16 amino acids. Germline V CDR1 and CDR2: SGHRS, YFSETQ. The CDR3 is CASSLERSGNTGELFF.

This chain links TRBV11-2 with TRBJ2-3; TCRdb outputs TRBD2, but without DNA this stays unchecked. The CDR3 sequence is 15 residues long. The V gene's germline CDR1 is SGHAT and CDR2 FQNNGV. CDR3 sequence: CASSLTSRGLDTQYF.

J is TRBJ1-6 and V is TRBV10-3; TCRdb returns TRBD1, unconfirmable since there is no DNA. The germline V gene has CDR1 ENHRY and CDR2 SYGVKD. CDR3 length: 14 residues. CDR3: CAIRRDSLVSPLHF.

The rearrangement uses TRBV6-1 and TRBJ1-2. This CDR3 region has 14 residues. Germline V lookup: CDR1 MNHNS, CDR2 SASEGT. The CDR3 loop reads CASSTNRESYGYTF.

The rearrangement uses TRBV28 and TRBJ2-3. Germline-derived CDR1 and CDR2 are MDHEN and SYDVKM. The CDR3 runs to 14 residues. CDR3 protein: CASSSGAGTDTQYF.

The V gene is TRBV5-1, the J gene TRBJ1-2. Germline values: CDR1 SGHRS, CDR2 YFSETQ. The CDR3 is 14 residues long. CDR3 amino acids: CASSAGGGDYGYTF.

This chain joins TRBV6-1 and TRBJ1-1. Per germline, CDR1 MNHNS and CDR2 SASEGT. This CDR3 has 11 amino acids. The CDR3 protein is CATVSVTEAFF.

The chain employs TRBV5-6 and TRBJ1-6; TCRdb proposes TRBD1, but this gene call is untestable without DNA. Germline V gives CDR1 SGHDT, CDR2 YYEEEE. The CDR3 sequence is 13 residues long. The CDR3 spells CASSSNRGSPLHF.

This sequence joins TRBV7-9 and TRBJ2-3; TCRdb outputs TRBD1, but without DNA this stays unchecked. This CDR3 contains 15 residues. The germline CDR1 and CDR2 sequences are SEHNR and FQNEAQ (reference sequence). The CDR3 reads CASSSGSFNTDTQYF.

The chain links TRBV19 to TRBJ1-1. Germline-derived CDR1 and CDR2 are LNHDA and SQIVND (reference sequence). The length of the CDR3 is 14 residues. CDR3 in amino acids: CASSNRQANTEAFF.

V gene TRBV6-2 or TRBV6-3 combines with J gene TRBJ1-1; TCRdb designates TRBD1, a call that cannot be tested without DNA. Germline V gene sequence: CDR1 MNHEY, CDR2 SVGEGT. The CDR3 contains 18 residues. This CDR3 reads CASTPPQWARDMNTEAFF.

The gene calls are TRBV12-3 or TRBV12-4 and TRBJ2-3; checking the TCRdb D call of TRBD2 is not possible without DNA. The CDR3 spans 16 residues. The CDR3 loop is CASSGQGTSGTDTQYF.

The chain has TRBV19 and TRBJ2-1; TCRdb reports TRBD2, a call that lacks DNA to check it against. The CDR3 consists of 14 residues. Germline CDR1 reads LNHDA; CDR2 reads SQIVND (reference sequence). The CDR3 is CASSIDSGGNEQFF. Looking up the rest from reference TRBV19 and TRBJ2-1 gives the full variable domain: DGGITQSPKYLFRKEGQNVTLSCEQNLNHDAMYWYRQDPGQGLRLIYYSQIVNDFQKGDIAEGYSVSREKKESFPLTVTSAQKNPTAFYLCASSIDSGGNEQFFGPGTRLTVL.

V gene TRBV14 combines with J gene TRBJ2-6. Germline V gene data show CDR1 as SGHDN and CDR2 as FVKESK. This CDR3 is built from 16 residues. The CDR3 loop is CASSQDFPPGANVLTF.

The V and J genes are TRBV6-5 and TRBJ2-1; the D gene TCRdb calls, TRBD1, cannot be checked with no DNA. From germline, CDR1 is MNHEY and CDR2 SVGAGI. CDR3 length equals 13 residues. CDR3 sequence reads: CASSPLRGDEQFF.

V usage is TRBV12-3 or TRBV12-4 and J usage is TRBJ1-5; TCRdb's D call of TRBD1 is untestable without DNA. The CDR3 sequence is 14 residues long. The CDR3 region is CASSPGRGNQPQHF.

The J gene is TRBJ2-1, the V gene TRBV7-9; TCRdb gives TRBD2 as the D gene, but with no DNA this cannot be confirmed. This CDR3 is 16 amino acids long. In germline, CDR1 is SEHNR, CDR2 FQNEAQ (reference sequence). CDR3: CASSLIGGGSNNEQFF.

The chain joins TRBV20-1 to TRBJ2-5; TCRdb's assignment of TRBD1 cannot be checked, as there is no DNA. Germline V gene lookup returns CDR1 DFQATT and CDR2 SNEGSKA (reference sequence). This CDR3 is 16 amino acids long. The CDR3 sequence is CSARVLGQVPAETQYF.

The chain combines TRBV5-6 with TRBJ1-1; TCRdb's assignment of TRBD1 cannot be checked, as there is no DNA. Germline values: CDR1 SGHDT, CDR2 YYEEEE. CDR3 length equals 15 residues. CDR3 sequence reads: CASSLLDRVDGEAFF. Together with reference TRBV5-6 and TRBJ1-1, the CDR3 gives the full variable domain: DAGVTQSPTHLIKTRGQQVTLRCSPKSGHDTVSWYQQALGQGPQFIFQYYEEEERQRGNFPDRFSGHQFPNYSSELNVNALLLGDSALYLCASSLLDRVDGEAFFGQGTRLTVV.

This chain uses TRBV6-5 with TRBJ2-1; TCRdb lists TRBD2, though no DNA is available to test this call. The CDR3 is made up of 14 amino acids. The germline V gene has CDR1 MNHEY and CDR2 SVGAGI. The chain's CDR3 is CASSYSPGRHEQLF.

The chain uses TRBV3-1 and TRBJ2-2; checking the TCRdb D call of TRBD2 is not possible without DNA. Germline V gene data show CDR1 as LGHDT and CDR2 as YNNKEL (reference sequence). The CDR3 extends over 17 amino acids. This CDR3 is CASSQLAGGPNTGELFF.

This chain uses TRBV10-3 with TRBJ2-5; no DNA is available, so the TRBD1 call from TCRdb remains unchecked. The germline gives CDR1 ENHRY, CDR2 SYGVKD. The CDR3 runs to 15 residues. The CDR3 region is CAISEGGTGQETQYF.